This TCR beta chain was sequenced during a study of vaccination and CD4 T cells after COVID-19. V was clipped by 2 bases and J by 0 bases, with 17 bases between them. The germline CDR1 and CDR2 sequences are KGHSH and LQKENI. This CDR3 has 17 residues. Comment on this clonotype: Its matching antigen is unknown.

This sample's treatment: approximately 11-day PBMC culture with coronavirus spike peptide pools or control peptides (ViraFEST assay). With the Oncomine TCR Beta short-read assay, DNA from cultured CD4+ T cells was sequenced. TCRdb re-called the PCR reads through MiXCR, storing one row per CDR3 protein. The table shows fewer than 20,000 distinct CDR3 sequences, with less than 65% occurring only once. The receptor's source is a human donor with COVID-19. The source material was cultured CD4+ T cells from blood, sampled after SARS-CoV-2 vaccination. The chain is built from TRBV18 and TRBJ2-7; D is unresolved. For the CDR3, the DNA is TGTGCCAGCTCACCAGGGCTTAGAACCCTCCCCTCCTACGAGCAGTACTTC. Translated, it gives CASSPGLRTLPSYEQYF.